A selection of T cell receptor beta chains follows, all from one sample in a study of T cells in tuberculosis. TCRdb keeps only in-frame clones here, not all; method: immunoSEQ multiplex PCR. The data contain roughly 30,000 clones, 86% of them singletons. The input for sequencing was PBMCs, taken at tuberculosis diagnosis. These TCRs come from an adult with tuberculosis. CDR3s include the opening cysteine and the closing phenylalanine or tryptophan. D genes are given only for firm matches. Where a row states a size, it is once, few, many or the class of an expanded clone; other rows omit it.

v_call	d_call	j_call	clone_size	cdr3_aa	cdr3_nt
TRBV11-2	.	TRBJ1-2	.	CASSLASGYGYTF	TGTGCCAGCAGCTTAGCATCAGGGTATGGCTACACCTTC
TRBV12-5	.	TRBJ1-4	.	CASGLSRQLNEKLFF	TGTGCTAGTGGTTTGTCGAGACAGCTTAATGAAAAACTGTTTTTT
TRBV13	.	TRBJ2-3	.	CASSLGQADTQYF	TGTGCCAGCAGCTTAGGACAGGCAGATACGCAGTATTTT
TRBV6-5	TRBD2	TRBJ2-1	.	CASSYRSGRVRQEQFF	TGTGCCAGCAGTTACCGTAGCGGGAGGGTCCGTCAAGAGCAGTTCTTC
TRBV23-1	TRBD1	TRBJ1-2	.	CASSRRQGAWGYTF	TGCGCCAGCAGTCGACGACAGGGGGCGTGGGGCTACACCTTC
TRBV20-1	.	TRBJ1-2	.	CSARAGEGYTF	TGCAGTGCTAGGGCCGGGGAAGGCTACACCTTC
TRBV9	.	TRBJ1-2	.	CASSVDPAGDGYTF	TGTGCCAGCAGCGTAGATCCGGCAGGGGATGGCTACACCTTC
TRBV5-1	.	TRBJ2-1	.	CASSDGGSGNEQFF	TGCGCCAGCAGCGATGGAGGCAGTGGAAATGAGCAGTTCTTC
TRBV19	TRBD2	TRBJ2-4	once	CASSTLLAGGPAKNIQYF	TGTGCCAGTAGTACCCTACTAGCGGGGGGGCCGGCCAAAAACATTCAGTACTTC
TRBV9	TRBD2	TRBJ2-5	.	CASSVATSGVPGTQYF	TGTGCCAGCAGCGTCGCGACTAGCGGGGTCCCGGGGACCCAGTACTTC
TRBV28	.	TRBJ1-2	.	CASRLGRVDYGYTF	TGTGCCAGCAGATTGGGGAGGGTGGACTATGGCTACACCTTC
TRBV10-3	.	TRBJ1-2	.	CAIMTATNYGYTF	TGTGCCATCATGACAGCCACTAACTATGGCTACACCTTC
TRBV5-1	TRBD1	TRBJ2-2	.	CASSPRTGGELFF	TGCGCCAGCAGCCCCCGGACAGGGGGGGAGCTGTTTTTT
TRBV7-2	TRBD1	TRBJ1-6	.	CASSLTGYNSPLHF	TGTGCCAGCAGCTTGACAGGGTACAATTCACCCCTCCACTTT
TRBV19	.	TRBJ2-2	.	CASSIIGDTGELFF	TGTGCCAGTAGTATCATCGGGGACACCGGGGAGCTGTTTTTT
TRBV25-1	TRBD1	TRBJ1-5	once	CASRGQGSQPQHF	TGTGCCAGCAGGGGACAGGGGAGTCAGCCCCAGCATTTT
TRBV5-1	.	TRBJ2-3	once	CASSLAGHKRDTQYF	TGCGCCAGCAGCTTGGCCGGACACAAACGAGATACGCAGTATTTT
TRBV5-6	.	TRBJ1-3	.	CASSPTGFGNTIYF	TGTGCCAGCAGCCCCACAGGGTTTGGAAACACCATATATTTT